The rows below give T cell receptor beta chains drawn from one sample of a study of blood T cell repertoires in COVID-19. Method: immunoSEQ multiplex PCR; TCRdb's copy keeps in-frame clones and lacks some. The profile shows about 200,000 clones, around 86% of them singletons. Source material: PBMCs or T cells enriched from blood (not recorded which). These receptors were collected from a man aged 35-49 years with acute COVID-19. The CDR3 runs from the conserved cysteine through the conserved F or W. Each record gives: CDR3 protein, J gene, D gene, CDR3 length, V gene. The D gene is left open where the match is weak.

CDR3: CASSFGAGGINEQFF; J: TRBJ2-1; D: TRBD2; length: 15; V: TRBV28
CDR3: CASSSGTGGPLFSNQPQHF; J: TRBJ1-5; D: TRBD1; length: 19; V: TRBV19
CDR3: CASSQDFARSNEQFF; J: TRBJ2-1; D: -; length: 15; V: TRBV4-3
CDR3: CASSPRGSNWGTEAFF; J: TRBJ1-1; D: -; length: 16; V: TRBV7-8
CDR3: CASSFLGADQETQYF; J: TRBJ2-5; D: -; length: 15; V: TRBV27
CDR3: CASSQGQSVGTEAFF; J: TRBJ1-1; D: TRBD1; length: 15; V: TRBV7-4
CDR3: CASRGLVSYNEQFF; J: TRBJ2-1; D: -; length: 14; V: TRBV2
CDR3: CASSEIAGLGYTF; J: TRBJ1-2; D: -; length: 13; V: TRBV6-1
CDR3: CASSRDNRYYEQYF; J: TRBJ2-7; D: -; length: 14; V: TRBV3-1/TRBV3-2
CDR3: CASSTPFYRETQYF; J: TRBJ2-5; D: -; length: 14; V: TRBV7-9
CDR3: CAWGTAATAFF; J: TRBJ1-1; D: TRBD1; length: 11; V: TRBV30
CDR3: CASRGPYDSPLHF; J: TRBJ1-6; D: -; length: 13; V: TRBV19
CDR3: CASRGLKGPSGNTIYF; J: TRBJ1-3; D: -; length: 16; V: TRBV27
CDR3: CATSRTGSLYEQYF; J: TRBJ2-7; D: TRBD1; length: 14; V: TRBV15
CDR3: CSASVPGQAEKLFF; J: TRBJ1-4; D: TRBD1; length: 14; V: TRBV20-1
CDR3: CASSVGGIYGYTF; J: TRBJ1-2; D: -; length: 13; V: TRBV9